This TCR beta chain was observed in a study of patients and donors after allogeneic stem cell transplantation. Each CDR3 protein gets one entry after TCRdb re-called the RT-PCR reads with MiXCR. The repertoire holds under 200,000 distinct CDR3 sequences, about a quarter seen once, with around 26% in the top ten. The CDR3 has 16 amino acids. J was trimmed by 8 bases and V by 1 base; bases with no gene match: 11. Germline values: CDR1 LGHNA, CDR2 YNFKEQ. The origin of this receptor is a human donor who was either an allogeneic HSCT recipient or a stem cell or donor lymphocyte infusion donor (not recorded which). It is not recorded whose cells these are; they may come from a transplant donor. The chain employs TRBV4-2 and TRBJ2-1, with TRBD2 matching over 7 bases. The sample comprised blood, either unsorted or a sorted T cell fraction (not recorded which). CDR3 protein: CASSQGGQRGWDEQFF. CDR3 DNA: TGTGCCAGCAGCCAAGGAGGCCAGCGGGGTTGGGATGAGCAGTTCTTC.